The 6 T cell receptor beta chains below come from one sample, sequenced in a study of early T cells in non-severe SARS-CoV-2 infection. TCRdb recomputed calls from the 5' RACE reads with MiXCR, one row per CDR3 protein. This sample has 75,000 to 100,000 distinct CDR3 sequences, with 15% found just once. Sequenced sample: whole blood. The receptors stem from an adult who was a healthcare worker with PCR-confirmed SARS-CoV-2 infection or an uninfected control (not recorded which).

The chain carries TRBV20-1 and TRBJ1-1; the match to TRBD1 covers 7 bases. CDR3 length: 12 amino acids. Germline CDR1 is DFQATT and CDR2 is SNEGSKA (reference sequence). After removal of 6 bases from V and 7 bases from J, the junction contained 8 bases not matched to a gene. The CDR3 coding sequence is TGCAGTGCCCCCCTGACAGGGAGTGAAGCTTTCTTT. Amino acids: CSAPLTGSEAFF.

This chain links TRBV7-3 with TRBJ2-7, with a tentative D call TRBD1 (6 bases). Germline V gives CDR1 SGHTA, CDR2 FQGTGA. This CDR3 spans 14 amino acids. V was pared by 1 base and J by 4 bases, with 11 bases between. The CDR3 region has the DNA TGTGCCAGCAGCTTAAGCAGGGGCAGGTACGAGCAGTACTTC. Encoded protein: CASSLSRGRYEQYF.

The genes are TRBV20-1 and TRBJ2-5, with TRBD2 as a possible D gene (6 bases). Germline V gives CDR1 DFQATT, CDR2 SNEGSKA (reference sequence). Trimming took 1 base from V and 2 from J, leaving 8 bases between them. The CDR3 sequence is 13 residues long. The CDR3 nucleotides read TGCAGTGCTAGAGTAGGGAGGCAAGAGACCCAGTACTTC. Protein product: CSARVGRQETQYF.

This clonotype came up a few times. The rearrangement uses TRBV28 and TRBJ1-3, with D possibly TRBD1 on 6 matching bases. Germline CDR1 and CDR2: MDHEN and SYDVKM. The CDR3 runs to 14 residues. V lost 6 bases to trimming and J lost 0 bases, with 9 bases between them. CDR3 region: CASRTRGSGNTIYF. The CDR3 nucleotides are TGTGCCAGCAGAACCAGGGGCTCTGGAAACACCATATATTTT.

In this sample, this clonotype turned up a few times. This rearrangement joins TRBV9 to TRBJ1-4; D is ambiguous. Germline CDR1 and CDR2: SGDLS and YYNGEE. Trimming removed 6 bases from V and 4 bases from J, with 22 bases in between. This CDR3 is 17 amino acids long. The DNA for the CDR3 is TGTGCCAGCATCCATCAGATGGTTAGGACGGATAATGAAAAACTGTTTTTT. Its translation: CASIHQMVRTDNEKLFF.

In its sample, this clonotype was seen a few times. The chain carries TRBV6-1 and TRBJ1-5; D gene unclear. V was trimmed by 2 bases and J by 7 bases, leaving 9 bases between them. CDR1 MNHNS and CDR2 SASEGT come from the germline V gene. The CDR3 spans 13 residues. The CDR3 sequence: CASSEQAIQPQHF. In nucleotides, the CDR3 is TGTGCCAGCAGTGAACAGGCAATCCAGCCCCAGCATTTT.